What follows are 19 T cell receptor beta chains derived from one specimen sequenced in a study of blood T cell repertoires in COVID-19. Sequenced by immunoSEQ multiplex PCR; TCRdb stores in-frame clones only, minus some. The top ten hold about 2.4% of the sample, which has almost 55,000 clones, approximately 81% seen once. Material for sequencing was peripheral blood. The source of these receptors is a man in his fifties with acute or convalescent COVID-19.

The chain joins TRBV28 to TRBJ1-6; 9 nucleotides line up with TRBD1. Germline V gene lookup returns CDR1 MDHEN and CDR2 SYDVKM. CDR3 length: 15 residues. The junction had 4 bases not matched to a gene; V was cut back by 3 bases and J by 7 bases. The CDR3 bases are TGTGCCAGCAGTTTCCCGACAGGGGGGAATTCACCCCTCCACTTT. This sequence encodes CASSFPTGGNSPLHF.

The CDR3 spells CASRGQSGRGELFF. The CDR3, as DNA: TGTGCCAGCAGGGGACAAAGCGGGAGAGGGGAGCTGTTTTTT. The J gene is TRBJ2-2, the V gene TRBV6-4; 8 bases fit TRBD2. Germline CDR1 and CDR2: MRHNA and SNTAGT. The CDR3 covers 14 residues. V shed 6 bases, J shed 8 bases, and the junction held 8 bases outside the gene matches.

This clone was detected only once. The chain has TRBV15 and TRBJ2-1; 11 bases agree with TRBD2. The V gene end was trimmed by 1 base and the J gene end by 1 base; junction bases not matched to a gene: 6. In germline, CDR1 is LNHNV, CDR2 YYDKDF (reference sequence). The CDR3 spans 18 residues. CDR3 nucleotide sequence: TGTGCCACCAGCAGAGCACTAGCGGGAGCCGGGTCCTACAATGAGCAGTTCTTC. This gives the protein CATSRALAGAGSYNEQFF.

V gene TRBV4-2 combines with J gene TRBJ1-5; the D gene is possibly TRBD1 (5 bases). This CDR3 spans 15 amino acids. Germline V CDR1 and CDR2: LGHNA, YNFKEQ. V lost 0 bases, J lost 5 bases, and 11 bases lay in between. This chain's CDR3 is CASSQDVRDDQPQHF. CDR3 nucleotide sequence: TGTGCCAGCAGCCAAGATGTCAGGGATGATCAGCCCCAGCATTTT.

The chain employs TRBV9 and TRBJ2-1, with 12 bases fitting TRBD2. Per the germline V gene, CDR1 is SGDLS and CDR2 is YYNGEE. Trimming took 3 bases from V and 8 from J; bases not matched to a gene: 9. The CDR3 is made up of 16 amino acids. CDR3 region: CASSGTLAGGPYEQFF. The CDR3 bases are TGTGCCAGCAGCGGGACGCTAGCGGGGGGGCCCTATGAGCAGTTCTTC.

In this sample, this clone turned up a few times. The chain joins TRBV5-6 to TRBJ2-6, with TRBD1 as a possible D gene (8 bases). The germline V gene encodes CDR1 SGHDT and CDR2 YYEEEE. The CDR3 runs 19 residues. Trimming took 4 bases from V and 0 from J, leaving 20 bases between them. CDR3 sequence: CASSRKGGTGFSGANVLTF. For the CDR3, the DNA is TGTGCCAGCAGCCGGAAGGGGGGGACAGGTTTCTCTGGGGCCAACGTCCTGACTTTC.

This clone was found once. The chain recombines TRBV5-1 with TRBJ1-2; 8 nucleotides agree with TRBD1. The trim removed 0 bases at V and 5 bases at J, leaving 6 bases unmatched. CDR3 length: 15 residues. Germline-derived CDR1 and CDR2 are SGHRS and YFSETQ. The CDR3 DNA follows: TGCGCCAGCAGCTTGGTCCAGGGGGCGCAATATGGCTACACCTTC. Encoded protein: CASSLVQGAQYGYTF.

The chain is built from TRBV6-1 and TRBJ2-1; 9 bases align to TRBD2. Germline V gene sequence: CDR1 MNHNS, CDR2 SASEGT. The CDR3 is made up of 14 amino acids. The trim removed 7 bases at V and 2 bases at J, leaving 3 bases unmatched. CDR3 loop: CASTAGGTYNEQFF. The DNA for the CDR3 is TGTGCCAGCACCGCGGGGGGGACCTACAATGAGCAGTTCTTC.

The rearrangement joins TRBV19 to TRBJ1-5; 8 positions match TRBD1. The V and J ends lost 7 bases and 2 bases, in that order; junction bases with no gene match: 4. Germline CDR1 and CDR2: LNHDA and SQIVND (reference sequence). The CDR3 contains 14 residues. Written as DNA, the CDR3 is TGTGCCAGTACGGACAGGGCCGGCAATCAGCCCCAGCATTTT. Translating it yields CASTDRAGNQPQHF.

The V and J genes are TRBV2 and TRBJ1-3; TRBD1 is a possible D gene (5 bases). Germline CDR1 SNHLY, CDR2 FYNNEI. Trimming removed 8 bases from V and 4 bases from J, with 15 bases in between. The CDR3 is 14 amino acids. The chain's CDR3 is CASSAGHAGNTIYF. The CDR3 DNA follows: TGTGCCAGCTCAGCGGGGCATGCAGGAAACACCATATATTTT.

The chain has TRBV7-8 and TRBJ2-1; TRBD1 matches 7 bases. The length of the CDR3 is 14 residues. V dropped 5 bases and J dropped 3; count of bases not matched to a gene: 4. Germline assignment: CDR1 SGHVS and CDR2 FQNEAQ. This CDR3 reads CASSPWDSYNEQFF. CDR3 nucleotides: TGTGCCAGCAGCCCCTGGGACAGCTACAATGAGCAGTTCTTC.

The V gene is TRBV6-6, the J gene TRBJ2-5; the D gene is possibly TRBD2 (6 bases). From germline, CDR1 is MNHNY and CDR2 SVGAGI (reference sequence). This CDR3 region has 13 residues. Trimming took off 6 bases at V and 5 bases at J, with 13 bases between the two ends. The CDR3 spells CASSGGLGETQYF. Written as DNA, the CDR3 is TGTGCCAGCAGCGGGGGTCTGGGGGAGACCCAGTACTTC.

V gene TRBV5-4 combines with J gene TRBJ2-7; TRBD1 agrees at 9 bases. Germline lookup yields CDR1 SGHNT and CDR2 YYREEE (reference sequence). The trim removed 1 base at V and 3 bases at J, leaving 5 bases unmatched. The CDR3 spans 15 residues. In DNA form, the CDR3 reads TGTGCCAGCAGCTTGCGGGGACAGGGAGGCTACGAGCAGTACTTC. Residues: CASSLRGQGGYEQYF. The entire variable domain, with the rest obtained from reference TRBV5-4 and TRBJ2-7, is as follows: ETGVTQSPTHLIKTRGQQVTLRCSSQSGHNTVSWYQQALGQGPQFIFQYYREEENGRGNFPPRFSGLQFPNYSSELNVNALELDDSALYLCASSLRGQGGYEQYFGPGTRLTVT.

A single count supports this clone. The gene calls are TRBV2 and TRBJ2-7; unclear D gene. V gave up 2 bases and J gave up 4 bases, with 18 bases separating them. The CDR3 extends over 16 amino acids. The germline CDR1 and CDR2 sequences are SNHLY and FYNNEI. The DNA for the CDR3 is TGTGCCAGCAGTGAACTGCAGGCAGGCCTTCAATACGAGCAGTACTTC. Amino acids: CASSELQAGLQYEQYF.

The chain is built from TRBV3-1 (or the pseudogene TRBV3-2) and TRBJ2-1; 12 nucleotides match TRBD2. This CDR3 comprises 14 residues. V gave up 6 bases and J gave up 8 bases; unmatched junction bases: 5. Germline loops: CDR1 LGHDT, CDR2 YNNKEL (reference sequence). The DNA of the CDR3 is TGTGCCAGCAGTTCGACTAGCGGGAGTCATGAGCAGTTCTTC. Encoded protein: CASSSTSGSHEQFF.

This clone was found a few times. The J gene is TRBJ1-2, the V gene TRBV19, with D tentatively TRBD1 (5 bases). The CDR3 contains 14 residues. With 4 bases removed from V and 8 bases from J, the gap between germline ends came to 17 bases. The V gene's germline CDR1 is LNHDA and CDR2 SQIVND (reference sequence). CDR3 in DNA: TGTGCCAGTAGTAGCCCAGGACTGGGGGGAGGCTACACCTTC. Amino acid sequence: CASSSPGLGGGYTF.

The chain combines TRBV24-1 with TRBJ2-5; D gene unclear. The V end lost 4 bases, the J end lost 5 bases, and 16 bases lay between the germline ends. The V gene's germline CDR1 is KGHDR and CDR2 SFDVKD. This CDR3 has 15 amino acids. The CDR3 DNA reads TGTGCCACCAGTGACGCCGCCCTAGTCCAGGAGACCCAGTACTTC. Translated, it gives CATSDAALVQETQYF.

The CDR3 loop reads CASSPEAGYNSPLHF. The CDR3 nucleotides are TGTGCCAGCAGTCCCGAGGCGGGATATAATTCACCCCTCCACTTT. V gene TRBV28 combines with J gene TRBJ1-6; D ambiguous. V lost 5 bases and J 4 bases, leaving 12 bases between the germline ends. Germline CDR1 MDHEN, CDR2 SYDVKM. The CDR3 runs to 15 residues.

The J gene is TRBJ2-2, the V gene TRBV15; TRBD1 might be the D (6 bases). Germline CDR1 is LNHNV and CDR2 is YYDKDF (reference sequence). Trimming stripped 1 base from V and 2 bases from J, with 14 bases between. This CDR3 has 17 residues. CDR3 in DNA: TGTGCCACCAGCAGAGGATTTGGGACAAGCAACACCGGGGAGCTGTTTTTT. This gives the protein CATSRGFGTSNTGELFF.